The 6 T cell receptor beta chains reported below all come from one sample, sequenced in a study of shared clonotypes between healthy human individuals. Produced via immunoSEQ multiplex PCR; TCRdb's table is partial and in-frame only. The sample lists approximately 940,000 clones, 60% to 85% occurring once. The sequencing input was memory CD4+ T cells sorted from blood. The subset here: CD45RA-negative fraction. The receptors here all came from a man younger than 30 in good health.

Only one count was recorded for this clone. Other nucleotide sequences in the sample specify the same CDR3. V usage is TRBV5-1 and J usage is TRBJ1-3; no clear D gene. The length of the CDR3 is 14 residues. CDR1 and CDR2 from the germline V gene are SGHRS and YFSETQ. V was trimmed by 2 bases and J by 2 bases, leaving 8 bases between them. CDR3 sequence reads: CASSFGQAGNTIYF. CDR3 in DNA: TGCGCCAGCAGCTTCGGGCAGGCTGGAAACACCATATATTTT.

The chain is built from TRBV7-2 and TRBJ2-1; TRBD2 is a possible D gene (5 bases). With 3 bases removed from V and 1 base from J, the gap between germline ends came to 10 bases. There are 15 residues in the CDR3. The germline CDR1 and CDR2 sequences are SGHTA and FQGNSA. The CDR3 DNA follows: TGTGCCAGCAGCTTGAGGGATCTGTCCTACAATGAGCAGTTCTTC. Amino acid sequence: CASSLRDLSYNEQFF.

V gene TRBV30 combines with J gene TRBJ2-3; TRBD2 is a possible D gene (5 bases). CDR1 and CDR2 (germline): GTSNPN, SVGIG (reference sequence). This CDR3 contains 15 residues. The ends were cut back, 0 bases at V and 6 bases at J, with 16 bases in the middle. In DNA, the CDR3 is TGTGCCTGGAGTGTGTGGCAGGCGAGAGGGGATACGCAGTATTTT. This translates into CAWSVWQARGDTQYF.

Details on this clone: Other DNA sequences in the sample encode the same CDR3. The CDR3 sequence: CASSLQSSYNSPLHF. CDR3 bases: TGTGCCAGCAGTTTGCAGAGCTCCTATAATTCACCCCTCCACTTT. The chain links TRBV6-5 to TRBJ1-6; unclear D gene. V lost 4 bases and J 0 bases, leaving 7 bases between the germline ends. Germline assignment: CDR1 MNHEY and CDR2 SVGAGI. The length of the CDR3 is 15 residues.

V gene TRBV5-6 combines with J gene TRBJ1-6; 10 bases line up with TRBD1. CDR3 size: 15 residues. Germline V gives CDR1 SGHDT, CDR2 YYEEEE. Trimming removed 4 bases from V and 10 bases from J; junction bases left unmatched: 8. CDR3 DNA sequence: TGTGCCAGCAGCGGGGGACAGGGGCTTAGCTCACCCCTCCACTTT. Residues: CASSGGQGLSSPLHF.

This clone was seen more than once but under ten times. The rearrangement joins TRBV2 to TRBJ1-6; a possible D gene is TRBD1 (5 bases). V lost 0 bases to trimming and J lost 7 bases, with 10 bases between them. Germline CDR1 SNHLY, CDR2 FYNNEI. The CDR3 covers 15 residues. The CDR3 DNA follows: TGTGCCAGCAGTGAAGCGCCGGGGGGGAATTCACCCCTCCACTTT. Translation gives CASSEAPGGNSPLHF.